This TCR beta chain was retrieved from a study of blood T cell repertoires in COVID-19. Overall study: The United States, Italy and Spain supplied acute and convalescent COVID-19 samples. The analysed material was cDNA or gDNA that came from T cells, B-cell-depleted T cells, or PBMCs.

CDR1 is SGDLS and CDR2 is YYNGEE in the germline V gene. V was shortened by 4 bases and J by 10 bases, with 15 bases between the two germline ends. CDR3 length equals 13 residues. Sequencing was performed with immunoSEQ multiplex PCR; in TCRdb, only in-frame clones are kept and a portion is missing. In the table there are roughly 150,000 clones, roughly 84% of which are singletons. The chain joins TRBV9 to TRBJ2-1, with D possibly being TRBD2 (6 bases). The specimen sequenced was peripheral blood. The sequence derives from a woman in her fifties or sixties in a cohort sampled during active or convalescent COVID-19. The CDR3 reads CASSFSDSGEQFF. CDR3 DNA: TGTGCCAGCAGCTTCTCCGACAGCGGGGAGCAGTTCTTC.